One sample yielded the 7 T cell receptor beta chains listed below, sequenced in a study of glioma-infiltrating T cells after dendritic cell vaccination. Sequenced by immunoSEQ multiplex PCR; TCRdb stores in-frame clones only, minus some. The data hold more than 100,000 clones, with 80% to 90% observed a single time. The specimen comprised blood, sampled before dendritic cell vaccination. All receptors come from a human donor with glioblastoma.

The chain couples TRBV7-8 to TRBJ1-4; D perhaps matches TRBD1 (5 bases). The CDR3 totals 17 residues. The V gene lost 5 bases and the J gene lost 8 bases, with 24 bases spanning the gap. CDR1 SGHVS and CDR2 FQNEAQ come from the germline V gene. Written as DNA, the CDR3 is TGTGCCAGCAGCGTTACCCCCACGGGAGGGGCCGAGGAAAAACTGTTTTTT. Its protein is CASSVTPTGGAEEKLFF.

This rearrangement joins TRBV7-2 to TRBJ2-1; 11 nucleotides align to TRBD1. Trimming removed 2 bases from V and 15 bases from J; junction bases left unmatched: 18. CDR3 length: 17 residues. Per germline, CDR1 SGHTA and CDR2 FQGNSA. The CDR3, as DNA: TGTGCCAGCAGCTTATTGGCAAGGCCCGGACAGGGGGCTTCTCGGTTCTTC. It encodes CASSLLARPGQGASRFF. Together with reference TRBV7-2 and TRBJ2-1, the CDR3 gives the full variable domain: GAGVSQSPSNKVTEKGKDVELRCDPISGHTALYWYRQSLGQGLEFLIYFQGNSAPDKSGLPSDRFSAERTGGSVSTLTIQRTQQEDSAVYLCASSLLARPGQGASRFFGPGTRLTVL.

The rearrangement links TRBV30 to TRBJ1-2; 10 nucleotides align to TRBD1. Trimming removed 0 bases from V and 8 bases from J; junction bases left unmatched: 6. The CDR3 consists of 14 residues. Germline V gives CDR1 GTSNPN, CDR2 SVGIG (reference sequence). The CDR3 sequence is CAWSVSGTGVGYTF. The CDR3 DNA follows: TGTGCCTGGAGTGTTTCCGGGACAGGGGTAGGCTACACCTTC.

The chain combines TRBV15 with TRBJ1-1; possible D gene TRBD1, 5 bases. Per germline, CDR1 LNHNV and CDR2 YYDKDF (reference sequence). Trimming left V 0 bases short and J 1 base short, with 12 bases between. The CDR3 spans 16 residues. This CDR3 reads CATSRDRGTGNTEAFF. In nucleotides, the CDR3 is TGTGCCACCAGCAGAGATCGGGGGACTGGGAACACTGAAGCTTTCTTT.

This chain uses TRBV5-4 with TRBJ1-5, with D unresolved. Germline CDR1 reads SGHNT; CDR2 reads YYREEE (reference sequence). V was shortened by 3 bases and J by 7 bases, with 5 bases between the two germline ends. This CDR3 has 11 residues. In DNA form, the CDR3 reads TGTGCCAGCAGCTCTAGACAGCCCCAGCATTTT. Translated: CASSSRQPQHF. The variable domain in full, with the rest retrieved from reference TRBV5-4 and TRBJ1-5, is ETGVTQSPTHLIKTRGQQVTLRCSSQSGHNTVSWYQQALGQGPQFIFQYYREEENGRGNFPPRFSGLQFPNYSSELNVNALELDDSALYLCASSSRQPQHFGDGTRLSIL.

Here the CDR3 DNA reads TGTGCCAGCAGCTACCCTAGGGGGACAGGGTCCCCCGGGGAGCTGTTTTTT. Its protein product is CASSYPRGTGSPGELFF. V is TRBV7-8 and J is TRBJ2-2, with TRBD1 matching 9 bases. Germline assignment: CDR1 SGHVS and CDR2 FQNEAQ. This CDR3 has 17 amino acids. Unmatched junction bases numbered 12, after V lost 4 bases and J lost 6 bases.

The rearrangement uses TRBV12-5 and TRBJ2-1; TRBD2 matches 16 bases. Looked up from germline, CDR1 is LGHNT and CDR2 is FRNRAP. Losses at the gene ends were 1 base for V and 7 bases for J; bases not matched to a gene: 13. The CDR3 spans 20 residues. The CDR3 reads CASGLARAGLAGGRSNEQFF. The CDR3 coding sequence is TGTGCTAGTGGTTTGGCACGAGCGGGACTAGCGGGGGGGAGGAGTAATGAGCAGTTCTTC. Drawing the rest from reference TRBV12-5 and TRBJ2-1, the complete variable domain is DARVTQTPRHKVTEMGQEVTMRCQPILGHNTVFWYRQTMMQGLELLAYFRNRAPLDDSGMPKDRFSAEMPDATLATLKIQPSEPRDSAVYFCASGLARAGLAGGRSNEQFFGPGTRLTVL.